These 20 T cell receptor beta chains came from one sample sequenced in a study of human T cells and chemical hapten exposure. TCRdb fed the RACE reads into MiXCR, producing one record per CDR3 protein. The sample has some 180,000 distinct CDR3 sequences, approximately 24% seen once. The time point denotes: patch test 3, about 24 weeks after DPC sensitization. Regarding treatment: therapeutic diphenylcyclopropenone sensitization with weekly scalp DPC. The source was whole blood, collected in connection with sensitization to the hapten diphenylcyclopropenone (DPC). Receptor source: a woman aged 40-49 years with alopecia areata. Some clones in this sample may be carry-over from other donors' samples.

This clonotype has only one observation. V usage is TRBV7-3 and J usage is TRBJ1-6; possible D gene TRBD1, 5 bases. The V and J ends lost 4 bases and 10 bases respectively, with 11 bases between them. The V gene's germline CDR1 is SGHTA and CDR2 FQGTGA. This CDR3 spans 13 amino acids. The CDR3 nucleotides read TGTGCCAGCAGCTCTGGGGGGTACTCACCCCTCCACTTT. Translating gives CASSSGGYSPLHF.

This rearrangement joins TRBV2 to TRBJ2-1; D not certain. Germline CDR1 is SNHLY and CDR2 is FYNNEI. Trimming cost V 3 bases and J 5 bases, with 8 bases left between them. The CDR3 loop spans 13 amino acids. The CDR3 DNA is TGTGCCAGCAGTGAGCTGAGACACAATGAGCAGTTCTTC. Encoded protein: CASSELRHNEQFF.

The CDR3 loop is CASEPGQGYEQYF. The CDR3 DNA sequence: TGTGCCAGCGAGCCGGGACAGGGCTACGAGCAGTACTTC. The chain joins TRBV28 to TRBJ2-7; 9 bases are shared with TRBD1. The trim removed 8 bases at V and 3 bases at J, leaving 5 bases unmatched. The germline V gene encodes CDR1 MDHEN and CDR2 SYDVKM. This CDR3 spans 13 amino acids.

CDR3 residues: CASSLDRVGNTIYF. In DNA, the CDR3 is TGTGCCAGCAGTCTGGACAGGGTTGGAAACACCATATATTTT. This chain joins TRBV14 and TRBJ1-3, with TRBD1 matching 8 bases. The CDR3 has 14 amino acids. J gave up 3 bases and V 6 bases, and 4 bases lay outside the gene matches. Germline CDR1 reads SGHDN; CDR2 reads FVKESK.

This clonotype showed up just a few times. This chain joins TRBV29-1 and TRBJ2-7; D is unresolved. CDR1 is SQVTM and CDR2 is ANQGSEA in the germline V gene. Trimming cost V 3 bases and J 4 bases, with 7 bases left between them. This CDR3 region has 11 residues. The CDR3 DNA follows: TGCAGCGTTGACTGGGGTTACGAGCAGTACTTC. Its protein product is CSVDWGYEQYF.

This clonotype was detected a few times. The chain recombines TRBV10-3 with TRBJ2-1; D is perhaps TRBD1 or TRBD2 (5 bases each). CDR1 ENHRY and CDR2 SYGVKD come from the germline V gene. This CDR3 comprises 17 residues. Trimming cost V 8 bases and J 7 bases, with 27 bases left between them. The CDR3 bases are TGTGCCATCGCGGGCCTTCGGTATGGGACCGAGGGGAATGAGCAGTTCTTC. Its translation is CAIAGLRYGTEGNEQFF.

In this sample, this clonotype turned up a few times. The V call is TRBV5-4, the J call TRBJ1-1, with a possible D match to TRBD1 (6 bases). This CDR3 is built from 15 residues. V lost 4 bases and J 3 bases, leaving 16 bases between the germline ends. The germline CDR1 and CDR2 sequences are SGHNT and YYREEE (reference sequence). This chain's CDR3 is CASSTTGSGDTEAFF. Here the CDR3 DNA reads TGTGCCAGCAGCACCACAGGGAGCGGGGACACTGAAGCTTTCTTT.

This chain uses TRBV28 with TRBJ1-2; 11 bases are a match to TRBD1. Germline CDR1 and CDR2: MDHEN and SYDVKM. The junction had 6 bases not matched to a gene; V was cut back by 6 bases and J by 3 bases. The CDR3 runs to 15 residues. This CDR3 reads CASRPWTGGHYGYTF. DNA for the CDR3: TGTGCCAGCAGACCCTGGACAGGGGGCCACTATGGCTACACCTTC.

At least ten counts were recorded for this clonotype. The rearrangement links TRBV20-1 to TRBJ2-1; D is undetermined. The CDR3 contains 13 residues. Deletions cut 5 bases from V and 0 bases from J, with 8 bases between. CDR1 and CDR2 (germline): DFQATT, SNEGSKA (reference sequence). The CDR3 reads CSAGRASYNEQFF. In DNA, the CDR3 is TGCAGTGCTGGTCGGGCCTCCTACAATGAGCAGTTCTTC.

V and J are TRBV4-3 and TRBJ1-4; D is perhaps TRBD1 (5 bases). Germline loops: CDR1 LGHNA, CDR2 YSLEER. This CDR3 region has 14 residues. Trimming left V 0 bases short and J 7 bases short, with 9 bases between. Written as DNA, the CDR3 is TGCGCCAGCAGCCAAGATCATAGGGGTGAAAAACTGTTTTTT. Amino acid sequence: CASSQDHRGEKLFF.

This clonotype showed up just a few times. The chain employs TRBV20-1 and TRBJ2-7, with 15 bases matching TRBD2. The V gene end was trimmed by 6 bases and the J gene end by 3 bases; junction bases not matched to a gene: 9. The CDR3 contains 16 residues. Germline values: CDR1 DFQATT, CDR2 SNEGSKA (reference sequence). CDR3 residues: CSAVWTSGRDYYEQYF. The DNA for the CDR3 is TGCAGTGCAGTTTGGACTAGCGGGAGGGATTACTACGAGCAGTACTTC.

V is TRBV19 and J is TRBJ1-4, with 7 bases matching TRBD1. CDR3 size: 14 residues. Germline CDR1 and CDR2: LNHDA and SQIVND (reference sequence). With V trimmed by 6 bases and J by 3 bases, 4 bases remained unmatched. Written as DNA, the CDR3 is TGTGCCAGTAGGCGCGGGACAGCTAATGAAAAACTGTTTTTT. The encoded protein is CASRRGTANEKLFF. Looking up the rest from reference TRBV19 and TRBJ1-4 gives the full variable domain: DGGITQSPKYLFRKEGQNVTLSCEQNLNHDAMYWYRQDPGQGLRLIYYSQIVNDFQKGDIAEGYSVSREKKESFPLTVTSAQKNPTAFYLCASRRGTANEKLFFGSGTQLSVL.

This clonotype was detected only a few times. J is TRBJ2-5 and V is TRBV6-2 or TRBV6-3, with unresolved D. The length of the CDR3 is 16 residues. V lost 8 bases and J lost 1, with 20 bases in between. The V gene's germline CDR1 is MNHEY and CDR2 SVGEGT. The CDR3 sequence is CASHSFDARGQETQYF. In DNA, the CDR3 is TGTGCCAGCCATTCATTCGACGCTCGTGGCCAAGAGACCCAGTACTTC.

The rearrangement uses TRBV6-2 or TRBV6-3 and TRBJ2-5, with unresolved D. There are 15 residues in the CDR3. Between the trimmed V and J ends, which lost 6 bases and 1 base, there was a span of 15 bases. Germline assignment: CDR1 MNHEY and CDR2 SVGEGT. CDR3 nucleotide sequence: TGTGCCAGCAGAGCCCAGGTGGGCGCCCAAGAGACCCAGTACTTC. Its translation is CASRAQVGAQETQYF.

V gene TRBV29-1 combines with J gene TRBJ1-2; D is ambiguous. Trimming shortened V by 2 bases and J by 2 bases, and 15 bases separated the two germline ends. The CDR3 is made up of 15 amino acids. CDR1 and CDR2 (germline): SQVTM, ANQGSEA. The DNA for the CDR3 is TGCAGCGTTGAAATCGGGCCGGTATTAAACTATGGCTACACCTTC. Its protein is CSVEIGPVLNYGYTF.

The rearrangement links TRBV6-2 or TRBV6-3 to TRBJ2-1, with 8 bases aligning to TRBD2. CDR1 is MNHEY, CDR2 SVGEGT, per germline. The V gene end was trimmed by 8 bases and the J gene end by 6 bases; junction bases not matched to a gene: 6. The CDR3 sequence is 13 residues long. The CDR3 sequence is CASEAGVSNEQFF. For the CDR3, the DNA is TGTGCCAGCGAAGCGGGAGTATCCAATGAGCAGTTCTTC.

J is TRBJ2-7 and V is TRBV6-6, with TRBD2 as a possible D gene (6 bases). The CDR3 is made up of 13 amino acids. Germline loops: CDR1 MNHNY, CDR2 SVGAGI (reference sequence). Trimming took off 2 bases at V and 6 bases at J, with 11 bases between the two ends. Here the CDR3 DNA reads TGTGCCAGCAGTTACGGGCGGGATAGCGAGCAGTACTTC. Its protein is CASSYGRDSEQYF.

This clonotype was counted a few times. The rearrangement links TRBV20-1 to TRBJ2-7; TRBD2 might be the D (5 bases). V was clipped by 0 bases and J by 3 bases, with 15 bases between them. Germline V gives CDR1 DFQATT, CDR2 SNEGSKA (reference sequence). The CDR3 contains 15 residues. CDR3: CSARDLRRLSYEQYF. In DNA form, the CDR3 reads TGCAGTGCTAGAGATCTGAGGAGACTAAGCTACGAGCAGTACTTC.

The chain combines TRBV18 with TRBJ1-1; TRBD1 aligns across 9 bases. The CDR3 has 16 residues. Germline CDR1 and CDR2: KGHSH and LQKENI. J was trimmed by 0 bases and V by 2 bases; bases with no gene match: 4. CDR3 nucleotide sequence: TGTGCCAGCTCACCAACACAGGGGGCATTGAACACTGAAGCTTTCTTT. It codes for CASSPTQGALNTEAFF.

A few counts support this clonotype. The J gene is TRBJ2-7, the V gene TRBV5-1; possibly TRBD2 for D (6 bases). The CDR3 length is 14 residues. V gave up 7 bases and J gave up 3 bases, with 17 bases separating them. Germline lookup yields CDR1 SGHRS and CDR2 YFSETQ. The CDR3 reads CASQDGSGNYEQYF. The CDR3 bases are TGCGCCAGCCAGGATGGTAGCGGAAACTACGAGCAGTACTTC.